Below, 21 T cell receptor beta chains from the same sample are listed, as sequenced in a study of a mutant IDH1 vaccine in newly diagnosed glioma. These receptors' targets are unknown. Measured with immunoSEQ multiplex PCR; TCRdb has only the in-frame clones, and not every one. The repertoire consists of about 55,000 clones, with about 80% occurring once and the leading ten covering 6.2%. Time point indicated: week 23, last vaccination. What each vaccine dose contained was 300 ug of mutant IDH1 20-mer peptide, accompanied by topical imiquimod. The sequences come from PBMCs, collected from a glioma patient whose treatment included an IDH1 peptide vaccine. Receptor source: a man aged 40-55 years with glioma.

V and J are TRBV5-1 and TRBJ1-2; D is ambiguous. In germline, CDR1 is SGHRS, CDR2 YFSETQ. Trimming stripped 4 bases from V and 3 bases from J, with 16 bases between. The CDR3 is made up of 15 amino acids. The CDR3 protein is CASSDPMASYYGYTF. The CDR3, as DNA: TGCGCCAGCAGCGATCCAATGGCGTCGTACTATGGCTACACCTTC.

The chain uses TRBV30 and TRBJ2-6, with a weak D call TRBD1 (5 bases). The CDR3 has 14 residues. Germline V gene data show CDR1 as GTSNPN and CDR2 as SVGIG (reference sequence). V shed 7 bases and J shed 2 bases, with 12 bases lying between them. As DNA, the CDR3 is TGTGCCTCGGACGACAGAGCTGGGGCCAACGTCCTGACTTTC. Amino acids: CASDDRAGANVLTF.

This clone has just one count. The chain couples TRBV25-1 to TRBJ2-3, with 9 bases fitting TRBD2. Trimming at V came to 2 bases and at J to 4 bases, leaving 7 bases not matched to a gene. This CDR3 region has 16 residues. Germline loops: CDR1 MGHDK, CDR2 SYGVNS. The CDR3 DNA follows: TGTGCCAGCAGTGAAAGCGCTAGCGGGGTATCAGATACGCAGTATTTT. It translates to CASSESASGVSDTQYF.

This clone was detected a few times. This chain joins TRBV18 and TRBJ1-1; D may be TRBD1 (6 bases). This CDR3 has 19 amino acids. Deletions cut 1 base from V and 0 bases from J, with 21 bases between. Germline lookup yields CDR1 KGHSH and CDR2 LQKENI. The DNA for the CDR3 is TGTGCCAGCTCACCACGGACAGTAGCGGGTCGGGGGATGAACACTGAAGCTTTCTTT. Amino acid sequence: CASSPRTVAGRGMNTEAFF.

The chain carries TRBV5-1 and TRBJ2-2; D not resolved. V was cut by 1 base and J by 2 bases, with 6 bases left in between. Per the germline V gene, CDR1 is SGHRS and CDR2 is YFSETQ. The CDR3 length is 14 residues. Written as DNA, the CDR3 is TGCGCCAGCAGCTTGTGGGTTAACACCGGGGAGCTGTTTTTT. Residues: CASSLWVNTGELFF.

This clone was recorded once. CDR3 sequence: CASSDGQGDEKLFF. CDR3 nucleotide sequence: TGTGCCAGCAGTGATGGACAGGGGGATGAAAAACTGTTTTTT. The chain is built from TRBV25-1 and TRBJ1-4, with TRBD1 matching 10 bases. The V gene's germline CDR1 is MGHDK and CDR2 SYGVNS. This CDR3 is 14 amino acids long. With V trimmed by 3 bases and J by 6 bases, 1 base remained unmatched.

This clone is medium-sized. The chain is built from TRBV19 and TRBJ1-2, with D possibly TRBD1 on 5 matching bases. Trimming removed 4 bases at V and 8 bases at J, with 14 bases between. Germline CDR1 is LNHDA and CDR2 is SQIVND (reference sequence). CDR3 size: 13 residues. CDR3 sequence (DNA): TGTGCCAGTAGTACTACCACCAGGGCCGGCTACACCTTC. Residues: CASSTTTRAGYTF.

This chain joins TRBV7-9 and TRBJ1-1; D not certain. The germline CDR1 and CDR2 sequences are SEHNR and FQNEAQ (reference sequence). This CDR3 region has 14 residues. The V gene lost 5 bases and the J gene lost 5 bases, with 15 bases spanning the gap. The CDR3 nucleotides read TGTGCCAGCAGCCCACCGGGCTTAGAGACTGAAGCTTTCTTT. It translates to CASSPPGLETEAFF.

This clone was recorded once. The chain has TRBV5-1 and TRBJ2-3, with 12 bases fitting TRBD1. CDR3 length: 15 amino acids. With V trimmed by 4 bases and J by 6 bases, 6 bases remained unmatched. Germline CDR1 reads SGHRS; CDR2 reads YFSETQ. The CDR3, as DNA: TGCGCCAGCAGCCGCGGGACAGGGGGCGGCGATACGCAGTATTTT. This sequence encodes CASSRGTGGGDTQYF.

This chain connects TRBV7-8 to TRBJ1-2; D gene unclear. V lost 1 base and J lost 2, with 8 bases in between. The length of the CDR3 is 14 residues. Germline V CDR1 and CDR2: SGHVS, FQNEAQ. The CDR3 sequence: CASSLEFGNYGYTF. In nucleotides, the CDR3 is TGTGCCAGCAGCTTAGAATTTGGGAACTATGGCTACACCTTC.

The chain combines TRBV6-5 with TRBJ2-7; 9 bases fit TRBD1. The V gene's germline CDR1 is MNHEY and CDR2 SVGAGI. This CDR3 is 15 amino acids long. V was pared by 2 bases and J by 2 bases, with 4 bases of the junction left unmatched. The CDR3 here is CASSYTGQGTYEQYF. Written as DNA, the CDR3 is TGTGCCAGCAGTTACACGGGACAGGGAACCTACGAGCAGTACTTC.

The chain combines TRBV9 with TRBJ1-3, with D maybe TRBD1 (5 bases). The CDR3 loop spans 14 amino acids. V shed 3 bases and J shed 3 bases, with 10 bases lying between them. The germline CDR1 and CDR2 sequences are SGDLS and YYNGEE. CDR3 bases: TGTGCCAGCAGCGCGACAGATTTTGGAAACACCATATATTTT. Translation: CASSATDFGNTIYF.

A single count supports this clone. The J gene is TRBJ2-7, the V gene TRBV5-1; D is tentatively TRBD1 or TRBD2 (6 bases each). This CDR3 comprises 15 residues. In germline, CDR1 is SGHRS, CDR2 YFSETQ. V was shortened by 0 bases and J by 2 bases, with 12 bases between the two germline ends. CDR3 in DNA: TGCGCCAGCAGCTTGGGCGGGACACGGACCTACGAGCAGTACTTC. Translation: CASSLGGTRTYEQYF.

The V call is TRBV12-2, the J call TRBJ2-2. TRBV12-2 represents a pseudogene. This CDR3 is 10 amino acids long. The CDR3 bases are TGTGCAAGTCGCCCCGAGGAGCTGTTTTTT. Translating gives CASRPEELFF.

The V call is TRBV10-1, the J call TRBJ2-7; TRBD2 is a possible D gene (5 bases). Germline V gene data show CDR1 as WNHNN and CDR2 as SYGVQD (reference sequence). Trimming left V 3 bases short and J 3 bases short, with 12 bases between. The CDR3 is 14 amino acids. The CDR3 DNA sequence: TGCGCCAGCAGTGAAGGGAGCACCCACTACGAGCAGTACTTC. This codes for CASSEGSTHYEQYF.

The chain has TRBV2 and TRBJ1-2; maybe TRBD1 (5 bases). V lost 6 bases, J lost 0 bases, and 17 bases lay in between. This CDR3 contains 16 residues. The germline V gene has CDR1 SNHLY and CDR2 FYNNEI. CDR3 residues: CASRDLLGGANYGYTF. As DNA, the CDR3 is TGTGCCAGCAGGGATCTCCTTGGGGGAGCTAACTATGGCTACACCTTC.

The chain links TRBV5-4 to TRBJ2-5; 8 bases agree with TRBD2. CDR1 and CDR2 from the germline V gene are SGHNT and YYREEE (reference sequence). Unmatched junction bases numbered 13, after V lost 4 bases and J lost 5 bases. This CDR3 region has 16 residues. The CDR3 nucleotides read TGTGCCAGCAGCGAAGGGACTAGGGGTTGGCGGGAGACCCAGTACTTC. Amino acid sequence: CASSEGTRGWRETQYF. Together with reference TRBV5-4 and TRBJ2-5, the CDR3 gives the full variable domain: ETGVTQSPTHLIKTRGQQVTLRCSSQSGHNTVSWYQQALGQGPQFIFQYYREEENGRGNFPPRFSGLQFPNYSSELNVNALELDDSALYLCASSEGTRGWRETQYFGPGTRLLVL.

The chain combines TRBV7-8 with TRBJ1-4; possibly TRBD1 for D (6 bases). V was pared by 2 bases and J by 8 bases, with 15 bases between. The CDR3 is 15 residues long. Germline values: CDR1 SGHVS, CDR2 FQNEAQ. CDR3 loop: CASSLRYGTTEKLFF. DNA for the CDR3: TGTGCCAGCAGCTTAAGGTACGGGACAACGGAAAAACTGTTTTTT.

This chain uses TRBV5-4 with TRBJ1-2; D is unclear. Germline V gives CDR1 SGHNT, CDR2 YYREEE (reference sequence). This CDR3 comprises 15 residues. V lost 2 bases and J 6 bases, leaving 17 bases between the germline ends. CDR3 amino acids: CASSFDPKTSDGYTF. DNA of the CDR3: TGTGCCAGCAGCTTCGACCCCAAAACCTCGGATGGCTACACCTTC. Variable domain in full (rest from reference TRBV5-4 and TRBJ1-2): ETGVTQSPTHLIKTRGQQVTLRCSSQSGHNTVSWYQQALGQGPQFIFQYYREEENGRGNFPPRFSGLQFPNYSSELNVNALELDDSALYLCASSFDPKTSDGYTFGSGTRLTVV.

The gene calls are TRBV9 and TRBJ1-2; D might be TRBD1 (6 bases). Germline V lookup: CDR1 SGDLS, CDR2 YYNGEE. V gave up 3 bases and J gave up 8 bases, with 11 bases separating them. The CDR3 length is 12 residues. Here the CDR3 reads CASSASGGGYTF. The DNA of the CDR3 is TGTGCCAGCAGCGCCTCCGGGGGCGGCTACACCTTC.

V gene TRBV7-8 combines with J gene TRBJ1-1; D is unclear. V lost 2 bases and J lost 0, with 10 bases in between. Germline V gene sequence: CDR1 SGHVS, CDR2 FQNEAQ. The length of the CDR3 is 15 residues. CDR3 amino acids: CASSLSAEMNTEAFF. The DNA for the CDR3 is TGTGCCAGCAGCTTATCTGCAGAAATGAACACTGAAGCTTTCTTT. Together with reference TRBV7-8 and TRBJ1-1, the CDR3 gives the full variable domain: GAGVSQSPRYKVAKRGQDVALRCDPISGHVSLFWYQQALGQGPEFLTYFQNEAQLDKSGLPSDRFFAERPEGSVSTLKIQRTQQEDSAVYLCASSLSAEMNTEAFFGQGTRLTVV.